What follows is one T cell receptor beta chain and its context. Using immunoSEQ multiplex PCR, the repertoire was profiled, and TCRdb retains in-frame clones only, with some absent. The sample records 140,000 to 150,000 clones, approximately 93% being singletons. This entry belongs to a study of control samples from healthy donors and cancer patients. The sample taken for sequencing was blood. The TCR was taken from a man younger than 35 in good health.

The CDR3 nucleotides read TGTGCCAGCTCACTAACGAGGGCTAATGAAAAACTGTTTTTT. This codes for CASSLTRANEKLFF. The J gene is TRBJ1-4, the V gene TRBV18; D remains ambiguous. CDR1 is KGHSH and CDR2 is LQKENI in the germline V gene. CDR3 size: 14 residues. The germline V and J ends were trimmed by 4 bases and 3 bases, with 9 bases remaining between them.